These 7 T cell receptor beta chains came from one sample sequenced in a study of blood T cell repertoires in COVID-19. Measured with immunoSEQ multiplex PCR; TCRdb has only the in-frame clones, and not every one. The table records about 110,000 clones, 70% to 85% of them present only once. Specimen: peripheral blood. The receptors stem from a woman aged 40 to 55 with acute or convalescent COVID-19.

The rearrangement uses TRBV30 and TRBJ2-5; 7 bases map to TRBD1. Germline V gene sequence: CDR1 GTSNPN, CDR2 SVGIG (reference sequence). CDR3 length equals 12 residues. V was clipped by 2 bases and J by 5 bases; unmatched bases: 2. The CDR3 is CAWSNRGETQYF. The CDR3 DNA reads TGTGCCTGGAGTAACAGGGGCGAGACCCAGTACTTC.

The chain couples TRBV12-3 or TRBV12-4 to TRBJ2-1, with D possibly TRBD2 on 5 matching bases. With 3 bases removed from V and 7 bases from J, the gap between germline ends came to 7 bases. This CDR3 comprises 12 residues. CDR3 DNA: TGTGCCAGCAGTTTGTGGGAGAATGAGCAGTTCTTC. This gives the protein CASSLWENEQFF.

The chain is built from TRBV19 and TRBJ1-1, with D hard to call. CDR3 length: 13 residues. Germline CDR1 and CDR2: LNHDA and SQIVND (reference sequence). Trimming removed 7 bases from V and 3 bases from J, with 12 bases in between. The CDR3 sequence: CASMRGYDTEAFF. Here the CDR3 DNA reads TGTGCCAGTATGCGAGGGTACGACACTGAAGCTTTCTTT. Looking up the rest from reference TRBV19 and TRBJ1-1 gives the full variable domain: DGGITQSPKYLFRKEGQNVTLSCEQNLNHDAMYWYRQDPGQGLRLIYYSQIVNDFQKGDIAEGYSVSREKKESFPLTVTSAQKNPTAFYLCASMRGYDTEAFFGQGTRLTVV.

The CDR3 loop is CASSLASGAFYNEQFF. The CDR3, as DNA: TGTGCCAGCAGCTTGGCCAGCGGGGCTTTTTACAATGAGCAGTTCTTC. This chain connects TRBV5-4 to TRBJ2-1, with 7 bases that match TRBD2. This CDR3 region has 16 residues. Germline-derived CDR1 and CDR2 are SGHNT and YYREEE (reference sequence). Trimming cost V 0 bases and J 4 bases; bases outside gene matches: 7.

CDR3 region: CASSPQTGGQVQPQHF. As DNA, the CDR3 is TGTGCCAGCAGCCCCCAGACAGGGGGCCAAGTTCAGCCCCAGCATTTT. The rearrangement uses TRBV7-2 and TRBJ1-5, with 10 bases that match TRBD1. CDR1 is SGHTA and CDR2 is FQGNSA in the germline V gene. This CDR3 is 16 amino acids long. The trim removed 5 bases at V and 6 bases at J, leaving 10 bases unmatched.

The chain has TRBV24-1 and TRBJ2-1; 10 bases map to TRBD2. The CDR3 loop spans 16 amino acids. Germline CDR1 is KGHDR and CDR2 is SFDVKD. After removal of 5 bases from V and 7 bases from J, the junction contained 10 bases not matched to a gene. CDR3 loop: CATSASGGFTVNEQFF. CDR3 nucleotide sequence: TGTGCCACCAGTGCTAGCGGGGGTTTTACTGTAAATGAGCAGTTCTTC.

The V call is TRBV7-2, the J call TRBJ2-3; D uncertain. Trimming took off 2 bases at V and 2 bases at J, with 5 bases between the two ends. CDR1 SGHTA and CDR2 FQGNSA come from the germline V gene. This CDR3 is 13 amino acids long. The CDR3, as DNA: TGTGCCAGCAGCTTATACTACACAGATACGCAGTATTTT. Protein: CASSLYYTDTQYF.